Included here is one TCR beta chain sequence, with context. TCRdb's table, derived via immunoSEQ multiplex PCR, lists solely in-frame clones and lacks some. The sample has over 150,000 clones; 80% to 95% are singletons. This sample is drawn from a study of control samples from healthy donors and cancer patients. This sequence originates from a woman between 40 and 55 years old in good health. Source material: blood.

CDR3 in DNA: TGTGCCAGCAGCCCCAGGGGCGAGAGGCGGGGGATCTCCTACAATGAGCAGTTCTTC. It yields the protein CASSPRGERRGISYNEQFF. This sequence joins TRBV7-2 and TRBJ2-1; D might be TRBD2 (7 bases). The germline V gene has CDR1 SGHTA and CDR2 FQGNSA. V was pared by 5 bases and J by 0 bases, with 23 bases between. The CDR3 spans 19 residues.